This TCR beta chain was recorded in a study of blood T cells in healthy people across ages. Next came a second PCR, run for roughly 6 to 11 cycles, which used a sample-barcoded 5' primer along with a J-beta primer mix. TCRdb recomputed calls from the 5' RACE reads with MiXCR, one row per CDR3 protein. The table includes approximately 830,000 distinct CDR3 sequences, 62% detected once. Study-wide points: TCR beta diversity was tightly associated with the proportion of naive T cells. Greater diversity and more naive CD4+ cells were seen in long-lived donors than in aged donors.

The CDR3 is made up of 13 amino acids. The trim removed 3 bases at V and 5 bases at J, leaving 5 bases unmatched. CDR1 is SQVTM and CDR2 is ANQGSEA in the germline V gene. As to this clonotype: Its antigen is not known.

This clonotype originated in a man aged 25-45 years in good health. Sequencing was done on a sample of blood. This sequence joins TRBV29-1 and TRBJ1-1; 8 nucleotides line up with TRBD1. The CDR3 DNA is TGCAGCGTTGAGGGGACAGGCGGGACTGAAGCTTTCTTT. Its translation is CSVEGTGGTEAFF.